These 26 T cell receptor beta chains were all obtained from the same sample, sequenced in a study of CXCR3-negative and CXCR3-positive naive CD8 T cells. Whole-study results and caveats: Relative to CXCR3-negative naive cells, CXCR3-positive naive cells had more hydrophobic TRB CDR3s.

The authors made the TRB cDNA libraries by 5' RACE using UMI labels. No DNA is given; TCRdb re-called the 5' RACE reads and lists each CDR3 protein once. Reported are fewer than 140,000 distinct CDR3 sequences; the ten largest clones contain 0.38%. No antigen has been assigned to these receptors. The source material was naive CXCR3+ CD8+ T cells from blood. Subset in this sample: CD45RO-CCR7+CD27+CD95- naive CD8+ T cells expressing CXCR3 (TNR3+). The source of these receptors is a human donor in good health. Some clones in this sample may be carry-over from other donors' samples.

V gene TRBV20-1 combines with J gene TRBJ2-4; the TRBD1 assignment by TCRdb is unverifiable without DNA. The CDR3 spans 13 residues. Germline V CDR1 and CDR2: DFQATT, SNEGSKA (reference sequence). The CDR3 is CSARFSGSNIQYF.

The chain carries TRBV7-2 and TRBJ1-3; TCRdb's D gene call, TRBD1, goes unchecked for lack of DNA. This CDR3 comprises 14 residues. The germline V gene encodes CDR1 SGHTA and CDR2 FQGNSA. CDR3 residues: CASSFLQGANTIYF.

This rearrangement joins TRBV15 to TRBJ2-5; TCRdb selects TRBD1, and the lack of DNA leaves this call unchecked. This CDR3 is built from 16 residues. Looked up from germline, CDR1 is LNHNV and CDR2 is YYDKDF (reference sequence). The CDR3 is CATSRVAGNYQETQYF. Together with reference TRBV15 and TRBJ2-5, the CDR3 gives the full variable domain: DAMVIQNPRYQVTQFGKPVTLSCSQTLNHNVMYWYQQKSSQAPKLLFHYYDKDFNNEADTPDNFQSRRPNTSFCFLDIRSPGLGDTAMYLCATSRVAGNYQETQYFGPGTRLLVL.

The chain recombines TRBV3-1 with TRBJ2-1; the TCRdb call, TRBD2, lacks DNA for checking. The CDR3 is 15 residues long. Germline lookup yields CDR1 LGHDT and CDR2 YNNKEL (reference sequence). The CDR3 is CASSQTGTSENEQFF.

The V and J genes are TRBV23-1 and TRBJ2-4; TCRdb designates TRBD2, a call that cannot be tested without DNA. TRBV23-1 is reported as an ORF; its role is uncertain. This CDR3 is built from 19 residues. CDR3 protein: CASSQSVREGPGAKNIQYF.

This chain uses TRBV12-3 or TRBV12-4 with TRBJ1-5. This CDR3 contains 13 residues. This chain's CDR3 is CASSRGANQPQHF.

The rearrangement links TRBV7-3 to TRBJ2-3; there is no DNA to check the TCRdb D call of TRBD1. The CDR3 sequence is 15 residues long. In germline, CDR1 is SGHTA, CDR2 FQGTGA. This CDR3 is CASSSFGAMTDTQYF.

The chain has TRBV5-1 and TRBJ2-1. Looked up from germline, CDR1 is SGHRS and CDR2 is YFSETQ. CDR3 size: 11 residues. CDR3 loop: CASASYNEQFF. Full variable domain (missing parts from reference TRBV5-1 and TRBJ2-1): KAGVTQTPRYLIKTRGQQVTLSCSPISGHRSVSWYQQTPGQGLQFLFEYFSETQRNKGNFPGRFSGRQFSNSRSEMNVSTLELGDSALYLCASASYNEQFFGPGTRLTVL.

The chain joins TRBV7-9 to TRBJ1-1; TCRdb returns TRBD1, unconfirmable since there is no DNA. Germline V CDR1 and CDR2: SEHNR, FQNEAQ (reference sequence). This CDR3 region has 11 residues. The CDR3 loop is CASSPTVEAFF.

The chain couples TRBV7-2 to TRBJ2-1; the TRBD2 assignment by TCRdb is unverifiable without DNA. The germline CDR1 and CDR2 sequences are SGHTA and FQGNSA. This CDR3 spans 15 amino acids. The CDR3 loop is CASSQTSGGANEQFF.

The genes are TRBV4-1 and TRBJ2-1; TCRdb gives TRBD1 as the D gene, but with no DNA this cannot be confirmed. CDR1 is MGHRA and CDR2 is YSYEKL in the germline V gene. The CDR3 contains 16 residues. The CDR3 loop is CASSQRAGTGRNEQFF.

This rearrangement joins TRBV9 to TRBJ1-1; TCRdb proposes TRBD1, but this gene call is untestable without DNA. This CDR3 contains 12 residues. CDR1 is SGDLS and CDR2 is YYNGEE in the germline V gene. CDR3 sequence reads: CASSGTELEAFF. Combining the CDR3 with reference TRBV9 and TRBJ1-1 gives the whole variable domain DSGVTQTPKHLITATGQRVTLRCSPRSGDLSVYWYQQSLDQGLQFLIQYYNGEERAKGNILERFSAQQFPDLHSELNLSSLELGDSALYFCASSGTELEAFFGQGTRLTVV.

The CDR3 loop is CASSQGTGFSYEQYF. The J gene is TRBJ2-7, the V gene TRBV9; TCRdb reports TRBD1, a call that lacks DNA to check it against. There are 15 residues in the CDR3. Germline CDR1 reads SGDLS; CDR2 reads YYNGEE.

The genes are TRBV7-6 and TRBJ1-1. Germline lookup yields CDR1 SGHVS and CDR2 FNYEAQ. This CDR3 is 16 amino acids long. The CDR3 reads CASSYGVGALDLEAFF.

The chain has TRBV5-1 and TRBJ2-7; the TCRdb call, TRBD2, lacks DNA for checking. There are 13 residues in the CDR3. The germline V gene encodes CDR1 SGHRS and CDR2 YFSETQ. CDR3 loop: CASSFEGPYEQYF.

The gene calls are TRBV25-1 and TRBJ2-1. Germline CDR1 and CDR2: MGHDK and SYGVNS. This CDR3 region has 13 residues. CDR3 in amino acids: CASTHSSYNEQFF.

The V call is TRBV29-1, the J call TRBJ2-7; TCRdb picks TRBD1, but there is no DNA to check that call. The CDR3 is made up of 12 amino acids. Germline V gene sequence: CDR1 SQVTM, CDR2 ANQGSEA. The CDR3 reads CSVGDRGNEQYF.

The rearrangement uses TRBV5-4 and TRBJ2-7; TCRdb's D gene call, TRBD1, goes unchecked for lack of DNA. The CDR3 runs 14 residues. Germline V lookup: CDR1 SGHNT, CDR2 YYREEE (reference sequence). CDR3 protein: CASSLGLSSYEQYF.

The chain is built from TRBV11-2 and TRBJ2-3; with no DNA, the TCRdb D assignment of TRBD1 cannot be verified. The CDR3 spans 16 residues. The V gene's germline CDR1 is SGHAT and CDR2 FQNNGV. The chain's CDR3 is CASSLGETGWADTQYF.

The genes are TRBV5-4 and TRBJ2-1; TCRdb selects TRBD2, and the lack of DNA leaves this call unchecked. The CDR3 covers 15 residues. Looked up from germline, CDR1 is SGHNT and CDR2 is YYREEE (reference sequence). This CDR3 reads CASSSPGLGYNEQFF.

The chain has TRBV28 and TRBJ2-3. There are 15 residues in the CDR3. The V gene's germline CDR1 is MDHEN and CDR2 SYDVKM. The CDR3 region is CASSLSRDSTDTQYF.

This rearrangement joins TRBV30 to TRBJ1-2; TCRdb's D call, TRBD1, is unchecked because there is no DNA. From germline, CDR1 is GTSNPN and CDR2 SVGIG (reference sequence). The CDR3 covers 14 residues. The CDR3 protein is CAWDDQGRNYGYTF.

The CDR3 is CASSVADEKLFF. V and J are TRBV9 and TRBJ1-4. CDR1 and CDR2 from the germline V gene are SGDLS and YYNGEE. The CDR3 sequence is 12 residues long.

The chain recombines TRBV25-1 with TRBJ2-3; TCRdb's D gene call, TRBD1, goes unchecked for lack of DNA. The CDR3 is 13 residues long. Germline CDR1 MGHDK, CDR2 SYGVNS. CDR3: CASSLDREHTQYF.

CDR3 residues: CSARDRANYEQYF. The V and J genes are TRBV20-1 and TRBJ2-7; TCRdb names TRBD1, which stays unverified in the absence of DNA. The CDR3 covers 13 residues. Germline V gene sequence: CDR1 DFQATT, CDR2 SNEGSKA (reference sequence).

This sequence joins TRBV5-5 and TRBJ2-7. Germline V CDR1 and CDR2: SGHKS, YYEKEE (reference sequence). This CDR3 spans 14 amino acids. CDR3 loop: CASSLVSISYEQYF.